The sample holds a few counts of the clone carrying this T cell receptor beta chain. Antigen unknown. The data belong to a study of response to subunit inactivated influenza vaccine. The junction had 4 bases not matched to a gene; V was cut back by 0 bases and J by 1 base. There are 17 residues in the CDR3. Germline V lookup: CDR1 KGHDR, CDR2 SFDVKD. Study findings and constraints: Authors proposed each seasonal influenza vaccination draws in few new T cells.

TCRdb ran MiXCR on the RT-PCR reads and lists one entry per CDR3 protein. The sample lists over 300,000 distinct CDR3 sequences, about a fifth occurring once. The sample here was PBMCs from blood, taken about 19 months after vaccination. The chain couples TRBV24-1 to TRBJ2-2; TRBD1 agrees at 7 bases. The TCR comes from a man aged 50-75 years who received an inactivated influenza vaccine. In nucleotides, the CDR3 is TGTGCCACCAGTGATTTGAGCAGGGGGAGGAACACCGGGGAGCTGTTTTTT. Amino acids: CATSDLSRGRNTGELFF.